This T cell receptor beta chain stems from a study of identical twins. This clonotype was counted a few times. Its antigen is still unknown. Overall study results and limits: Possibly, invariant MAIT and iNKT cells partly confounded zero-insertion analyses. Conclusions came from cross-sectional statistical analysis, not from following the same donors. Cord blood beta clonotypes present at high abundance carried fewer insertions; no such pattern appeared in memory repertoires.

The CDR3 spans 16 residues. V was cut by 6 bases and J by 0 bases, with 18 bases left in between. From germline, CDR1 is MNHEY and CDR2 SMNVEV (reference sequence). Each CDR3 protein is one row after TCRdb ran MiXCR on the 5' RACE reads. This table has a few hundred thousand distinct CDR3 sequences, around 20% appearing once. This sequence originates from a man aged 45 to 65 in good health. Sequenced sample: naive T cells sorted from blood. V usage is TRBV27 and J usage is TRBJ2-7; D call uncertain. Here the CDR3 DNA reads TGTGCCAGCAGCTTGATCTTCCCGGAGAGCTCCTACGAGCAGTACTTC. Amino acids: CASSLIFPESSYEQYF.